This T cell receptor beta chain originates from a study of cytomegalovirus exposure and HLA in healthy donors. Study outcomes and limitations: Immune exposure data for these donors was limited to CMV serostatus. What a later analysis reportedly showed was that an Asian-associated ancestry cluster had fewer N-insertions than the approximately 670-donor mean. Presence/absence analyses assumed roughly uniform sequencing depth across donors. A few CMV-associated chains were confirmed in vitro to be specific for CMV antigens.

PCR used 60 Vbeta primers and 13 Jbeta primers. The assay was immunoSEQ multiplex PCR, and TCRdb's table has in-frame clones only and misses some. The sample carries some 170,000 clones, roughly 70% recorded once. The ends lost 3 bases at V and 5 bases at J; junction bases unmatched: 11. The germline gives CDR1 SGHAT, CDR2 FQNNGV. The CDR3 is 17 amino acids. On this clone: The antigen is not known.

The chain recombines TRBV11-2 with TRBJ2-1; 9 bases are a match to TRBD2. Sequencing input: PBMCs. This receptor was identified in a woman aged 30 to 39 in good health and CMV-seronegative. CDR3 nucleotides: TGTGCCAGCAGCTTCCCTCGAGCGGGAGGCCGAAACAATGAGCAGTTCTTC. The encoded protein is CASSFPRAGGRNNEQFF.